These 2 T cell receptor beta chains were sequenced from one sample in a study of PD-1 blockade in mismatch repair-deficient tumors. The protocol was immunoSEQ multiplex PCR, while the TCRdb copy is restricted to in-frame clones and leaves out a portion. The sample contains approximately 63,000 clones, more than 70% of which appear only once. Sequenced here: peripheral blood, sampled 52 weeks after starting pembrolizumab. All receptors come from an adult with mismatch repair-deficient cancer.

The CDR3 reads CASSQGPADTQYF. The CDR3 coding sequence is TGCGCCAGCAGCCAAGGCCCGGCAGATACGCAGTATTTT. The chain recombines TRBV4-3 with TRBJ2-3, with D hard to call. The germline V and J ends were trimmed by 1 base and 4 bases, with 6 bases remaining between them. Germline V CDR1 and CDR2: LGHNA, YSLEER. CDR3 length: 13 amino acids.

The chain employs TRBV21-1 and TRBJ2-5; the D call of TRBD2 is as the table states it, not checked on the DNA. TRBV21-1 corresponds to a pseudogene. CDR3 length: 10 residues. The CDR3 nucleotides read TGTGCCAGCTGGCGGGAGTGGTGGTACTTC. It translates to CASWREWWYF.